This T cell receptor (beta chain) came from a study of blood T cell repertoires in COVID-19. On the study more broadly: The study drew acute and convalescent COVID-19 samples from the United States, Italy and Spain.

The V and J ends lost 0 bases and 4 bases respectively, with 10 bases between them. The length of the CDR3 is 15 residues. The germline V gene encodes CDR1 SGHDT and CDR2 YYEEEE. How the authors handled the data: Amplification with reference gene primers provided the estimates of nucleated cell counts. This table comes from immunoSEQ multiplex PCR, and its TCRdb copy is limited to in-frame clones, with some not included. V, J and clone size are taken as reported in that table, and D and trimming were inferred from the DNA itself. Altogether some 300,000 clones are present, 85% to 90% being singletons, with the ten largest covering roughly 6.3%.

Sequencing was performed on peripheral blood. This chain joins TRBV5-6 and TRBJ1-4; possibly TRBD1 for D (5 bases). The receptor was derived from a woman between 45 and 65 years old with COVID-19, enrolled during active disease. CDR3 nucleotide sequence: TGTGCCAGCAGCTTGGCGGGAGGGGTTAATGAAAAACTGTTTTTT. Translated, it gives CASSLAGGVNEKLFF.